This T cell receptor beta chain is drawn from a study of cytomegalovirus exposure and HLA in healthy donors. The study, taken as a whole, reports: Donor immune exposure was known only as CMV serostatus. HLA allele associations emerged for around 15,000 TCR beta sequences in a later analysis, at 0.05 false discovery rate. Most subjects' HLA-A and HLA-B alleles were reportedly predicted from TCR beta sequences.

It was with 60 Vbeta and 13 Jbeta primers that the PCR ran. Only in-frame clones appear in the TCRdb table, and some are missing; sequencing was by immunoSEQ multiplex PCR. The sample records about 140,000 clones, roughly 72% being singletons. Comment on this clone: Its antigen is as yet unknown. Other DNA sequences in the sample encode the same CDR3.

The sequencing input was PBMCs. The clonotype originates from a man aged 35 to 55 in good health and CMV-seronegative.

CDR3 residues: CASSVTSGSYEQYF. For the CDR3, the DNA is TGTGCCAGCAGTGTGACTAGCGGGAGTTACGAGCAGTACTTC. The rearrangement links TRBV19 to TRBJ2-7; 12 bases map to TRBD2. The trim removed 9 bases at V and 4 bases at J, leaving 7 bases unmatched. This CDR3 spans 14 amino acids. Germline V gene sequence: CDR1 LNHDA, CDR2 SQIVND (reference sequence).